The T cell receptor (beta chain) described here comes from a study of cytomegalovirus exposure and HLA in healthy donors (dated by TCRdb to 2016 to 2017). Background for the entire study: In an earlier analysis of some 610 of the donors, roughly 300 Gb of sequence data and some 100 million unique TCR beta sequences from 180 million or so T cells were reported. Because of strong linkage in the cohort, a handful of DR-DQ haplotypes were treated as single units for association and clustering. An early release covering around 630 HLA-typed donors comprised approximately 290 gigabases of sequencing data and around 86 million unique TCR sequences. Using immunosequencing, the study profiled T cell repertoires from 550 to 750 subjects and related those repertoires to cytomegalovirus serostatus. An earlier analysis of roughly 600 of the donors used high-throughput TCR beta sequencing to judge whether each TCR beta V gene segment behaved as functional or pseudogenic. Genome-wide SNP genotypes for about three fifths of the roughly 670 donors were used in a later genetic analysis, which treated that subset as a discovery cohort. Among a few hundred genotyped donors of the cohort, an average of approximately 240,000 unique TCR beta nucleotide sequences were sequenced per donor, roughly a sixth of them non-productive. Donor age, sex, ethnicity and CMV serostatus were compiled together with the repertoire data. HLA typing included class I and class II loci at four-digit resolution. Of the roughly 400 genotyped donors, 81% fell in the genetic ancestry cluster associated with self-reported Caucasian donors. Every discovery cohort repertoire had been produced on one sequencing platform. The study combined high-throughput TCR immunosequencing, statistical association of individual TCRs with disease status, and machine learning to predict cytomegalovirus infection status. In a later analysis, previously published TCR beta repertoires from hundreds of donors were re-analyzed and high-resolution HLA genotyping was added so that TCR occurrence patterns could be studied. Rather than using new phenotypic data, the later analysis identified candidate immune exposures from TCR beta sequences and from how often those sequences occurred across donors. Typing coverage differed by locus: A, B, C, DRB1 and DQB1 were typed in about 620-640 donors, DQA1 in about 500, DPA1 in 600 to 610, and DPB1 in 450 to 480. Along with the roughly 700-subject first cohort, a separate validation cohort of over a hundred different subjects was used. The study aimed to test whether cataloging public T cell receptors could reveal signatures of past pathogen exposure. Study-level results and caveats: Presence/absence analyses assumed roughly uniform sequencing depth across donors, an assumption that may not hold. Because some donors lacked HLA typing at each locus, the association tests relied only on the typed subset. The authors suggested that the approach could potentially be generalized to other disease states and immunological phenotypes. In a later analysis, most CMV-associated TCR beta chains were found to appear HLA-restricted, with HLA associations seemingly driven largely by CMV exposure. A further reported finding was that TCR beta sequences accurately predicted the HLA-A and HLA-B alleles for most subjects in the first cohort. Most TCR sequences were observed very rarely across donors, whereas some public TCRs were present in many individuals. V-gene and J-gene trimming of TCR beta chains was associated with a missense DCLRE1C variant in a later genetic analysis, and the association was replicated in an independent cohort. A later analysis found that HLA-associated TCR beta chains were more clonally expanded and had lower generation probabilities than equally common non-associated chains. In a later analysis, TCR association rates were found to vary across HLA loci, with the most associated TCRs seen for DRB1 alleles and the fewest for HLA-C alleles. In vitro tests confirmed that a few of the cytomegalovirus-associated TCR beta chains recognize cytomegalovirus antigens. CMV serostatus was the only immune exposure information available for the cohort. In both the original and validation cohorts, the classifier was reported to diagnose cytomegalovirus status with high specificity and sensitivity. Several of the top co-occurrence clusters appeared to be linked to parvovirus B19, influenza, CMV and Epstein-Barr virus, according to a later analysis. Specific HLA alleles were associated with roughly 17,000 TCR beta sequences at a false discovery rate of 0.05 in a later analysis. A cluster of highly shared sequence variants was judged likely to represent a technical artifact of the sequencing pipeline. Some IMGT-functional V segments, including TRBV6-2 and TRBV6-3, could not be told apart with the 87-base-pair reads, so those segments were excluded. Correlated functional status among segregating V segments might be attributable to linkage disequilibrium, but an unknown experimental factor could not be ruled out. In a later genetic analysis, fewer N-insertions in productive TCRs were reported among donors in an Asian-associated ancestry cluster than the roughly 700-donor mean. In an earlier analysis of some 640 of the donors, most TCR beta V segments were observed in productive rearrangements about 87% or about 30% of the time, broadly matching IMGT annotations. The study listed 150 to 200 TCR beta chains as associated with cytomegalovirus. Because counts were too low, some 17 rarely observed V segments, including chromosome 9 orphons, were excluded from the earlier analysis of several hundred of the donors. The cohort was sequenced for TCR beta chains only, and without alpha or paired-chain data the features that could be detected were limited. When HLA alleles, especially DR and DQ, strongly co-occurred, attributing TCR associations to individual alleles was difficult.

On this clone itself: What antigen it recognizes has not been identified. An end of the junction does not agree with germline; a read error may underlie this.

The germline V gene (reference sequence) provides CDR1 SSHAT and CDR2 FNYEAQ. The CDR3 has 13 amino acids, counting the end cysteine and phenylalanine. Of all the DNA, just the CDR3 is kept, 39 bases in frame from base 1. The cohort comprised more than 550 healthy bone marrow donors. At the time of sampling, all cohort members were nominally healthy, though unrecorded immune exposures were likely present. The donor tested CMV seronegative, placing the donor among the 350 or so seronegative members of the cohort. A peripheral blood sample was collected from each donor, and TCR beta sequencing was performed on peripheral blood mononuclear cells. The Qiagen DNeasy Blood Extraction Kit was used to extract genomic DNA from the blood cell samples. The library was made by the immunoSEQ multiplex PCR assay. A mixture of 60 forward primers for TCR Vbeta segments and 13 reverse primers for TCR Jbeta segments was used in the multiplex PCR. A multiplex PCR assay on genomic DNA amplified the CDR3 region of rearranged TCR beta genes. The Illumina HiSeq System was used to sequence the amplified TCR beta libraries as 87-base-pair reads. Concerning the study's data processing: Across the 640 or so repertoires, a later analysis counted 75 million to 90 million unique TCR beta chains, 9.5 million to 13 million of which were shared by at least two donors. To remove PCR and sequencing errors, raw reads were error-corrected and collapsed into unique sequences using a nearest-neighbor algorithm that merged closely related sequences. Alignment of CDR3 sequences to IMGT reference sequences was used to assign V, D and J gene segments. Each retained sequence needed at least a six-nucleotide match to both a V gene segment and a J gene segment. A rearrangement counted as productive if the CDR3 had no stop codons and remained in frame with V and J, and every other rearrangement counted as non-productive. CDR3 was defined according to IMGT convention as the region running from the second conserved V-encoded cysteine to the conserved J-encoded phenylalanine. Sequences without an unambiguous match to a single V gene segment were excluded from the earlier analysis of about 630 of the donors. An earlier analysis of almost 600 of the donors classified V segments as functional when productive rearrangements were above 56.7% and as segregating when the standard deviation between donors was above 5%. A statistical classification framework was built for diagnosing cytomegalovirus status from the catalog of TCR beta chain sequences. V and J gene assignment, in a later analysis, came from comparing TCR nucleotide sequences with IMGT/GENE-DB human TR gene sequences. A later analysis assigned CDR3 sequences and most-parsimonious VDJ recombination scenarios with the TCRdist pipeline. In a later analysis, each TCR beta chain was defined by its CDR3 amino acid sequence together with its V-gene family, and reads lacking a unique V-gene family were excluded. A later analysis removed several hundred highly shared, low-generation-probability nucleotide sequences to deal with suspected cross-contamination and a sequencing artifact. In a later analysis, a clonal expansion index was calculated for each public chain from normalized within-repertoire ranks of inferred template counts. In a later analysis, generation probabilities were computed with a VDJ recombination model fitted to out-of-frame rearrangements, and the resulting probabilities were checked against IGoR. In a later analysis, TCR-TCR, TCR-HLA and TCR-CMV co-occurrence was scored with hypergeometric tests, and a repertoire-size bias correction was applied to TCR pairs. False discovery rates were estimated in a later analysis by permuting HLA or CMV assignments 20 times. In a later analysis, co-occurring TCRs were grouped using DBSCAN, and TCRdist sequence similarity was added for clustering within HLA-allele-positive subsets. Repertoires with fewer than 30,000 or more than 120,000 public chains were left out of co-occurrence clustering, as were about five repertoires with anomalous nucleotide sharing. TCRdb carries this immuneACCESS record with in-frame sequences only. Its versions omit some clonotypes, under half of them owing to an unresolved V gene in the studies checked, with the rest unexplained. D and trimming were read from the DNA, whereas the V and J calls and clone size are those reported in that table. Present in this sample are 35,000 to 45,000 clones, almost 70% of which were seen just once. Approximately 7% of the sample goes to the ten largest clones.

The specimen was PBMCs. The TCR originated in a man under 40 in good health and CMV-seronegative. The sequence links TRBV7-7 to TRBJ2-7; 5 matching bases give a weak D call of TRBD2. The DNA is as follows: TGTGCTAGCAGCCCCCTCCGGACTCGAGAGCAGTACTTC. Translated, this gives CASSPLRTREQYF.